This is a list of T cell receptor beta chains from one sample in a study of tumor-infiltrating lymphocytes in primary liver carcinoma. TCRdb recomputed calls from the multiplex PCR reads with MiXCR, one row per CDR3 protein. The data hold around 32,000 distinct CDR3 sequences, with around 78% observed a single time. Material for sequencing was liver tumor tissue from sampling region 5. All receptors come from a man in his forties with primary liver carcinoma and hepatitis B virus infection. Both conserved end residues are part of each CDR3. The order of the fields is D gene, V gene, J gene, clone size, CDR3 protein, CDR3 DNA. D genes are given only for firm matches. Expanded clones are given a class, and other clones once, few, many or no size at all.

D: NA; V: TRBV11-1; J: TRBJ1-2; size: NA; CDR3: CASSFRTVADYSYTF; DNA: TGTGCCAGCAGCTTTCGGACAGTGGCGGATTATAGCTACACCTTC
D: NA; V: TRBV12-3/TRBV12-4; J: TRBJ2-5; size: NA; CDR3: CASRAGELARETQYF; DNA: TGTGCCAGTAGGGCGGGTGAGCTAGCGAGAGAGACCCAATACTTC
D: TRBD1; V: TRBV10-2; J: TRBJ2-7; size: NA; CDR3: CASSESASRTGDEQHF; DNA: TGCGCCAGCAGTGAGTCGGCCTCTCGGACAGGGGACGAGCAGCATTTC
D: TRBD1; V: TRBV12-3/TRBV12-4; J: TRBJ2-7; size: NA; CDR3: CASSIWTGGLYEQYF; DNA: TGTGCCAGTAGTATCTGGACAGGGGGCCTCTACGAGCAGTACTTC
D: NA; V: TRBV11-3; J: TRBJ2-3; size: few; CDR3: CASSLESGHTDMQYF; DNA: TGTGCCAGTAGCTTAGAGTCCGGGCACACAGATATGCAGTATTTT
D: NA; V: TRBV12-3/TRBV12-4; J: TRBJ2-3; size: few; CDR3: CASSLQSAQYF; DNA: TGTGCCAGCAGCTTGCAGAGTGCGCAGTATTTT
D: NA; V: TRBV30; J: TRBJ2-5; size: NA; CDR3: CAWSQSLEAQYF; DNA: TGTGCCTGGAGTCAGAGCCTAGAGGCCCAGTACTTC
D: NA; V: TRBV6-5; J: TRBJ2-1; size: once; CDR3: CASSYSLSGSSYNEQFF; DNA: TGTGCCAGCAGTTACTCGCTTAGTGGGAGCTCCTACAATGAGCAGTTCTTC
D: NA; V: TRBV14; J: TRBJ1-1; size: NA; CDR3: CASKPWEGNTEAFF; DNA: TGTGCCAGCAAGCCCTGGGAGGGAAACACTGAAGCTTTCTTT
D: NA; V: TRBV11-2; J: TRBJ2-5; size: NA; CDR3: CAISSVLEETQYF; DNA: TGTGCCATCAGCTCAGTTCTGGAGGAGACCCAGTACTTC
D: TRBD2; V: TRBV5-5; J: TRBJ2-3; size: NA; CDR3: CASSPGLTSGMTGFTDTRYF; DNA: TGTGCCAGCAGCCCCGGGCTGACTAGCGGGATGACAGGGTTCACAGATACGCGGTATTTT
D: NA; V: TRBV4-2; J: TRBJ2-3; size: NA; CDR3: CASNREGGGYTDTQYF; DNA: TGTGCCAGCAACCGGGAAGGGGGGGGGTACACAGATACACAGTATTTT
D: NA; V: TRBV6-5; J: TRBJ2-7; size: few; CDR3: CVSSYSGRNSYEQYF; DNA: TGTGTCAGCAGTTACTCCGGCAGGAACTCCTACGAGCAGTACTTC
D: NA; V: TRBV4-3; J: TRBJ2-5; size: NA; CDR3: CASSQDSERETQYF; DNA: TGTGCCAGCAGCCAGGATAGCGAGAGAGAGACCCAGTACTTC
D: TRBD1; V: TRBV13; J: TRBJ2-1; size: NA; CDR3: CASSHLGQGDNEEFF; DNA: TGTGCCAGCAGCCACCTGGGGCAGGGGGACAATGAGGAGTTCTTC
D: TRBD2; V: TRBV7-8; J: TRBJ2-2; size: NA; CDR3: CASSFRTSGANTEELFF; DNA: TGTGCTAGCAGCTTCCGGACTAGCGGGGCGAACACCGAGGAGCTGTTTTTT
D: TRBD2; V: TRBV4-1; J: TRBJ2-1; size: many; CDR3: CASSQGGTSHNEQFF; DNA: TGCGCCAGCAGCCAAGGAGGGACTAGCCACAATGAGCAGTTCTTC
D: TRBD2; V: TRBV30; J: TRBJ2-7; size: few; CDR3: CAWSVRDYERYF; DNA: TGTGCCTGGAGCGTCAGGGACTACGAGCGGTACTTC
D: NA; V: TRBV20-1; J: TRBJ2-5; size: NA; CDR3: CSAGDKGGETQYF; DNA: TGCAGTGCTGGGGACAAGGGAGGAGAGACCCAGTACTTC
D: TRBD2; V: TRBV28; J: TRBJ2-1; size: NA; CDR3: CASSSQAGIYNEQFF; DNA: TGTGCCAGCAGTTCTCAAGCGGGAATATACAATGAGCAGTTCTTT
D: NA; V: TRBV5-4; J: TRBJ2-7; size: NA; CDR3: CAGSLDRGNLYEQYF; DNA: TGTGCCGGCAGCTTGGATCGCGGAAACCTCTACGAGCAGTACTTT
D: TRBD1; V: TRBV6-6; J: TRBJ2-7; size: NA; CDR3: CTSSKTGQAFSYEQYF; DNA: TGTACCAGCAGCAAAACGGGACAGGCGTTCTCCTACGAGCAATACTTC
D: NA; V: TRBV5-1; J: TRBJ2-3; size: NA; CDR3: CASSLGADWGDTQYF; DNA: TGCGCCAGCAGCTTGGGAGCGGATTGGGGAGATACGCAGTATTTT
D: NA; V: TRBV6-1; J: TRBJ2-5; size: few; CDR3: CASSTPGGPPQEAQYF; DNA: TGTGCTAGCAGTACCCCCGGGGGGCCGCCCCAAGAGGCCCAGTACTTC
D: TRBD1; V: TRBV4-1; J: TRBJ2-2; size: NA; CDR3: CAGNDLDRGLTGELFF; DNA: TGCGCCGGCAACGACCTGGACAGGGGGTTAACCGGTGAGCTGTTTTTT
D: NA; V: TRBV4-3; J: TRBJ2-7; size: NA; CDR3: CASSQDRIPIYEEYF; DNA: TGCGCCAGCAGCCAAGACAGGATCCCAATCTACGAGGAGTACTTC
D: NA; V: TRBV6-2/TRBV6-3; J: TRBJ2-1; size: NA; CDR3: CASSYWPYSMEQFF; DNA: TGTGCCAGCAGTTATTGGCCTTATAGCATGGAGCAGTTCTTC
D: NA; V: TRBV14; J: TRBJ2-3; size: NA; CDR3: CVSSQDVADTQYF; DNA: TGTGTCAGTAGCCAAGATGTGGCAGATACGCAGTATTTT
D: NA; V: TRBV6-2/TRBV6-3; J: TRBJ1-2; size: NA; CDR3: CVSSLGWNHDYTF; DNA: TGTGTCAGCAGTCTAGGGTGGAACCATGACTACACCTTC
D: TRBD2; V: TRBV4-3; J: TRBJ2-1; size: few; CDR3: CASSQDGLAAYNELFF; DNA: TGCGCCAGCAGCCAAGACGGACTAGCGGCATACAATGAGCTGTTCTTC
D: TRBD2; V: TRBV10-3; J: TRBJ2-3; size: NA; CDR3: CAIRHTSGTNTDTQYF; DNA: TGTGCCATTAGGCACACTAGCGGGACTAACACAGATACGCAGTATTTT
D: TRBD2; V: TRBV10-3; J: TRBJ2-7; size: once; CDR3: CAIAKRSGLAGGFSYEQHF; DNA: TGTGCCATCGCCAAACGATCGGGACTAGCGGGAGGGTTCTCGTACGAGCAGCACTTC
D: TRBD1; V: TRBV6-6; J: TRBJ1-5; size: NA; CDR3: CASKTGTVDTNQPQHF; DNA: TGTGCCAGCAAGACGGGGACAGTCGATACTAATCAACCCCAGCATTTT
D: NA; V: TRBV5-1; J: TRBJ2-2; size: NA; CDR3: CASSLSANTGMLFF; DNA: TGCGCCAGCAGCTTATCAGCGAACACCGGGATGCTGTTTTTT
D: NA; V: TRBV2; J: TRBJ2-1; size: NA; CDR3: CASSDEGGSHNEQFF; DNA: TGTGCCAGCAGTGACGAGGGGGGATCCCACAATGAGCAGTTCTTC